The rows below give T cell receptor beta chains drawn from one sample of a study of blood T cell repertoires in COVID-19. The repertoire was sequenced with immunoSEQ multiplex PCR; TCRdb's copy has only in-frame clones and lacks some. The sample holds 200,000 to 300,000 clones; over 70% are singletons and the top ten take around 9.2%. The sequenced sample consisted of peripheral blood. All receptors come from a human donor in a cohort sampled during active COVID-19. CDR3s include the opening cysteine and the closing phenylalanine or tryptophan. The D gene is left open where the match is weak. The size entry is marked missing in some rows and otherwise reads once, few, many or a size class.

clone size	D gene	V gene	CDR3 length	J gene	CDR3 DNA	CDR3 protein
-	-	TRBV24-1	14	TRBJ2-1	TGTGCCACCAGTGGACGGAGCTCCTACAATGAGCAGTTCTTC	CATSGRSSYNEQFF
-	-	TRBV10-3	12	TRBJ2-3	TGTGCCATCAGTCCACTAGGAGATACGCAGTATTTT	CAISPLGDTQYF
-	TRBD2	TRBV11-2	13	TRBJ2-3	TGTGCCAGCAGTCCAGCCCCGGGGAGGGACCAGTATTTT	CASSPAPGRDQYF
-	TRBD1	TRBV7-2	14	TRBJ2-3	TGTGCCAGCAGCTTATTGGGACAGATAGATACGCAGTATTTT	CASSLLGQIDTQYF
-	TRBD2	TRBV5-6	15	TRBJ2-2	TGTGCCAGCAGCTTCCGGGACTATCCCACCGGGGAGCTGTTTTTT	CASSFRDYPTGELFF
-	TRBD1	TRBV18	14	TRBJ2-3	TGTGCCAGCTCACTAGGCATACAGGGGGATGGGCAGTATTTT	CASSLGIQGDGQYF
-	TRBD1	TRBV7-9	17	TRBJ1-4	TGTGCCAGCAGGACGGACAGGGCGGACCCAACTAATGAAAAACTGTTTTTT	CASRTDRADPTNEKLFF
-	-	TRBV4-1	15	TRBJ1-2	TGCGCCAGCAGCCAAGTTGGTGCGGGGGCGGGTGGCTACACCTTC	CASSQVGAGAGGYTF
-	-	TRBV5-4	13	TRBJ2-7	TGTGCCAGCAGCCACCGGTCGTTCCGCGAGCAGTACTTC	CASSHRSFREQYF
-	-	TRBV7-2	14	TRBJ2-5	TGTGCCAGCAGTAAGCGGGCTCGGGGGGAGACCCAGTACTTC	CASSKRARGETQYF
-	-	TRBV6-2/TRBV6-3	13	TRBJ2-1	TGTGCCAGCAGTTACCGGGACAACAATGAGCAGTTCTTC	CASSYRDNNEQFF
-	-	TRBV5-5	15	TRBJ1-1	TGTGCCAGCAGCGTGGGGAGGACGGCGAACACTGAAGCTTTCTTT	CASSVGRTANTEAFF
-	-	TRBV5-6	14	TRBJ1-5	TGTGCCAGCAGCTTGGTAGGGGGCAATCAGCCCCAGCATTTT	CASSLVGGNQPQHF
-	-	TRBV7-9	15	TRBJ2-7	TGTGCCAGCAGCTTAACAGAGCCTTCCTCCTACGAGCAGTACTTC	CASSLTEPSSYEQYF
-	TRBD2	TRBV13	16	TRBJ2-7	TGTGCCAGCAGCGCACCGGGACTAGCGGGACCCTACGAGCAGTACTTC	CASSAPGLAGPYEQYF
-	TRBD1	TRBV6-6	13	TRBJ1-2	TGTGCCAGCAGCGGGACAGGGAATTATGGCTACACCTTC	CASSGTGNYGYTF
-	-	TRBV5-6	16	TRBJ1-1	TGTGCCAGCAGCTGGTGGAGCAGGGGTAAGAACACTGAAGCTTTCTTT	CASSWWSRGKNTEAFF
-	-	TRBV13	13	TRBJ1-4	TGTGCCAGCAGCTTAGGTGGGGCTTCAGGACTGTTTTTT	CASSLGGASGLFF
once	-	TRBV7-2	17	TRBJ2-3	TGTGCCAGCAGCTTCAGTGGGGGGGCCGGTGGCACAGATACGCAGTATTTT	CASSFSGGAGGTDTQYF
-	TRBD1	TRBV6-5	14	TRBJ1-2	TGTGCCAGCGCTGACAGGGGGCATCTCTATGGCTACACCTTC	CASADRGHLYGYTF
-	TRBD1	TRBV4-1	18	TRBJ2-1	TGCGCCAGCAGCCAAGATCACCGGGACAGGGGGCAAATAAGTGAGCAGTTCTTC	CASSQDHRDRGQISEQFF
-	-	TRBV19	15	TRBJ1-6	TGTGCCAGTAGTATCCAGGGCAAGTATAATTCACCCCTCCACTTT	CASSIQGKYNSPLHF
-	-	TRBV5-4	16	TRBJ1-2	TGTGCCAGTAAACCGCGGGGGCGGGTTGTGGACTATGGCTACACCTTC	CASKPRGRVVDYGYTF
-	-	TRBV4-1	16	TRBJ2-3	TGCGCCAGCAGCCAAGATCAAGGGGTTTATACAGATACGCAGTATTTT	CASSQDQGVYTDTQYF
-	-	TRBV28	12	TRBJ2-7	TGTGCCAGCAGTTCAGGGGTTAGCGAGCAGTACTTC	CASSSGVSEQYF
-	-	TRBV12-3/TRBV12-4	12	TRBJ2-1	TGTGCCAGCAGATTGCGGGGAAGGGGGCAGTTCTTC	CASRLRGRGQFF
-	-	TRBV6-5	13	TRBJ2-2	TGTGCCGGGTACAGGGACGACACCGGGGAGCTGTTTTTT	CAGYRDDTGELFF
-	-	TRBV28	14	TRBJ1-2	TGTGCCAGCAGTCCCCCCACAGACAGCTATGGCTACACCTTC	CASSPPTDSYGYTF
once	-	TRBV2	16	TRBJ1-6	TGTGCCAGCAGTCCCCAAGGGGCCTCCTATAATTCACCCCTCCACTTT	CASSPQGASYNSPLHF
-	TRBD2	TRBV7-3	15	TRBJ2-1	TGTGCCAGCAGCTTCGGACTAGCGGGTTTAGATGAGCAGTTCTTC	CASSFGLAGLDEQFF
-	TRBD2	TRBV10-2	16	TRBJ2-1	TGCGCCAGCAGTGAGTCGGGACTAGCGCGTTACAATGAGCAGTTCTTC	CASSESGLARYNEQFF
-	-	TRBV18	14	TRBJ2-1	TGTGCCAGCTCACAGACACGCTCCTACAATGAGCAGTTCTTC	CASSQTRSYNEQFF
-	TRBD1	TRBV6-5	15	TRBJ1-1	TGTGCCAGCAGCGCAGAACGACAGGGGAACACTGAAGCTTTCTTT	CASSAERQGNTEAFF
-	-	TRBV3-1/TRBV3-2	13	TRBJ1-1	TGTGCCAGCAGCCCCTATCTAAGGGGTGAAGCTTTCTTT	CASSPYLRGEAFF
-	TRBD2	TRBV19	15	TRBJ2-3	TGTGCCAGTAGTATAGAAGCGGGGTGGGGAGATACGCAGTATTTT	CASSIEAGWGDTQYF
-	TRBD1	TRBV29-1	12	TRBJ1-3	TGCAGCGTGACAGGGGCTGGAAACACCATATATTTT	CSVTGAGNTIYF
-	-	TRBV5-6	15	TRBJ1-6	TGTGCCAGCAGTCCACGGGGCTCCTATAATTCACCCCTCCACTTT	CASSPRGSYNSPLHF
-	-	TRBV5-1	12	TRBJ2-1	TGCGCCAGCAGCTACAACTACAATGAGCAGTTCTTC	CASSYNYNEQFF
-	TRBD2	TRBV6-5	15	TRBJ2-7	TGTGCCAGCAGTTACCTGGGGACTAGCGGGGGCGAGCAGTACTTC	CASSYLGTSGGEQYF
-	TRBD2	TRBV4-1	17	TRBJ2-3	TGCGCCAGCAGCATGAGAGGACTAGCGGGGACGACAGATACGCAGTATTTT	CASSMRGLAGTTDTQYF
once	TRBD1	TRBV29-1	13	TRBJ2-5	TGCAGCTCCCTCGGGACAGCCCAAGAGACCCAGTACTTC	CSSLGTAQETQYF
once	-	TRBV6-5	12	TRBJ1-2	TGTGCCAGCATGATGGGGGGGGGTGGCTACACCTTC	CASMMGGGGYTF
-	TRBD2	TRBV6-2/TRBV6-3	15	TRBJ2-1	TGTGCCAGCAGTACCGGACTAGCGGGGTACGGTGAGCAGTTCTTC	CASSTGLAGYGEQFF
-	-	TRBV28	13	TRBJ1-5	TGTGCCAGCACCCCCTCGGGGGGTCAGCCCCAGCATTTT	CASTPSGGQPQHF
once	-	TRBV29-1	12	TRBJ2-1	TGCAGCGGGGGAGGACTCTTCAATGAGCAGTTCTTC	CSGGGLFNEQFF
-	-	TRBV6-2/TRBV6-3	14	TRBJ1-6	TGTGCCAGCAGTCTGACAGGCTCCTATTCACCCCTCCACTTT	CASSLTGSYSPLHF
-	-	TRBV28	16	TRBJ1-3	TGTGCCAGCAGTTTATCCCCGGGAAGCTCTGGAAACACCATATATTTT	CASSLSPGSSGNTIYF
-	TRBD2	TRBV5-1	17	TRBJ2-3	TGCGCCAGCAGCTTCCCTCCACTAGCGGCCTACACAGATACGCAGTATTTT	CASSFPPLAAYTDTQYF
-	-	TRBV27	15	TRBJ2-5	TGTGCCAGCAGTTTATCATCGGGGACTGGAGAGACCCAGTACTTC	CASSLSSGTGETQYF
-	-	TRBV10-3	14	TRBJ1-1	TGTGCCATCACTTTGCCGGACAGAGGCACTGAAGCTTTCTTT	CAITLPDRGTEAFF
-	TRBD2	TRBV5-5	19	TRBJ2-5	TGTGCCAGCAGCTTGGACTCGGGACTAGCGGGGGGGCCTTCAGAGACCCAGTACTTC	CASSLDSGLAGGPSETQYF
-	TRBD1	TRBV28	15	TRBJ1-5	TGTGCCAGCAGTTTACTCAGGGGGCGAAATCAGCCCCAGCATTTT	CASSLLRGRNQPQHF
-	-	TRBV5-5	16	TRBJ2-5	TGTGCCAGCAGCTTGGACCCTTACGGGATCCAAGAGACCCAGTACTTC	CASSLDPYGIQETQYF
-	-	TRBV6-5	14	TRBJ2-5	TGTGCCAGCAGGTGGACAGTAACTCAAGAGACCCAGTACTTC	CASRWTVTQETQYF
-	TRBD1	TRBV10-1	15	TRBJ1-1	TGCGCCAGCAGTGAAAGGGGGCAGGGGGACACTGAAGCTTTCTTT	CASSERGQGDTEAFF
-	TRBD1	TRBV5-1	15	TRBJ2-3	TGCGCCAGCAGCAAGGACAGGACTAGCACAGATACGCAGTATTTT	CASSKDRTSTDTQYF
-	TRBD2	TRBV5-1	14	TRBJ2-7	TGCGCCAGCAACCCCCTAGCGGGGGGTAGGGAGCAGTACTTC	CASNPLAGGREQYF
once	-	TRBV19	14	TRBJ1-4	TGTGCCAGTAGTGAGGGTACAACTAATGAAAAACTGTTTTTT	CASSEGTTNEKLFF
-	-	TRBV12-3/TRBV12-4	13	TRBJ2-7	TGTGCCAGCAGTTTACTTAGGGGGAAGGAGCAGTACTTC	CASSLLRGKEQYF
-	-	TRBV29-1	16	TRBJ2-7	TGCAGCGTTAATCTGCATGTGACAGGCCGGAACTACGAGCAGTACTTC	CSVNLHVTGRNYEQYF